The rows below give T cell receptor beta chains drawn from one sample of a study of CD8 T cells in ankylosing spondylitis. In TCRdb, the 5' RACE reads were re-called with MiXCR into one record per CDR3 protein. The sample includes some 200,000 distinct CDR3 sequences, about 7.3% of them seen just once. Sequenced sample: blood, either unsorted or a sorted T cell fraction (not recorded which). The receptors come from a male donor with ankylosing spondylitis. Both conserved end residues are part of each CDR3. A D gene is named only where the DNA matches it firmly. Rows may omit the clone size; those that give it use once, few, many or a size class.

D gene: .
J gene: TRBJ2-2
clone size: many
V gene: TRBV9
CDR3 DNA: TGTGCCAGCACCGTGGATAGGGTCAGGAACACCGGGGAGCTGTTTTTT
CDR3 protein: CASTVDRVRNTGELFF

D gene: .
J gene: TRBJ2-2
clone size: many
V gene: TRBV18
CDR3 DNA: TGTGCCAGCCCCGGGGTGAACACCGGGGAGCTGTTTTTT
CDR3 protein: CASPGVNTGELFF

D gene: .
J gene: TRBJ1-1
clone size: few
V gene: TRBV20-1
CDR3 DNA: TGCAGTGCTCGAGGGACTGAAGCTTTCTTT
CDR3 protein: CSARGTEAFF

D gene: .
J gene: TRBJ2-5
clone size: few
V gene: TRBV5-8
CDR3 DNA: TGTGCCAGCAGCTTGGGCCGGATCCGAGAGTCCCAGTACTTC
CDR3 protein: CASSLGRIRESQYF

D gene: TRBD1
J gene: TRBJ2-1
clone size: many
V gene: TRBV2
CDR3 DNA: TGTGCCAGCAGTCCAGGGACAGTTAGCTCCTACAATGAGCAGTTCTTC
CDR3 protein: CASSPGTVSSYNEQFF

D gene: .
J gene: TRBJ2-7
clone size: many
V gene: TRBV4-2
CDR3 DNA: TGTGCCAGCAGCCAAGGTCGAGACTACTCCTACGAGCAGTACTTC
CDR3 protein: CASSQGRDYSYEQYF

D gene: TRBD1
J gene: TRBJ2-7
clone size: many
V gene: TRBV27
CDR3 DNA: TGTGCCAGCAGTACAGGGGGCGGCTACGAGCAGTACTTC
CDR3 protein: CASSTGGGYEQYF

D gene: .
J gene: TRBJ2-3
clone size: .
V gene: TRBV29-1
CDR3 DNA: TGCAGCGTCGAGAGGGAATATACGCAGTATTTT
CDR3 protein: CSVEREYTQYF

D gene: .
J gene: TRBJ1-5
clone size: many
V gene: TRBV27
CDR3 DNA: TGTGCCAGCAGTTTTATGGGCAATCAGCCCCAGCATTTT
CDR3 protein: CASSFMGNQPQHF

D gene: .
J gene: TRBJ1-2
clone size: many
V gene: TRBV3-1
CDR3 DNA: TGTGCCAGCAGCCACGACGGGACGGACTATGGCTACACCTTC
CDR3 protein: CASSHDGTDYGYTF

D gene: .
J gene: TRBJ2-2
clone size: many
V gene: TRBV12-3/TRBV12-4
CDR3 DNA: TGTGCCAGCAGTTTAGGACCCGACACCGGGGAGCTGTTTTTT
CDR3 protein: CASSLGPDTGELFF

D gene: .
J gene: TRBJ2-3
clone size: few
V gene: TRBV11-2
CDR3 DNA: TGTGCCAGCAGCTTCGGGAGCGGTTATACAGATACGCAGTATTTT
CDR3 protein: CASSFGSGYTDTQYF

D gene: .
J gene: TRBJ1-1
clone size: many
V gene: TRBV7-2
CDR3 DNA: TGTGCCAGCAGCTTAGTTATCAGGAACACTGAAGCTTTCTTT
CDR3 protein: CASSLVIRNTEAFF

D gene: TRBD2
J gene: TRBJ2-2
clone size: many
V gene: TRBV7-8
CDR3 DNA: TGTGCCAGCAGCTCAAACTTAGCGGGGGGCTCGAACACCGGGGAGCTGTTTTTT
CDR3 protein: CASSSNLAGGSNTGELFF

D gene: .
J gene: TRBJ2-2
clone size: many
V gene: TRBV20-1
CDR3 DNA: TGCAGTGCTAGACGTCTCACCGGGGAGCTGTTTTTT
CDR3 protein: CSARRLTGELFF

D gene: .
J gene: TRBJ2-7
clone size: .
V gene: TRBV20-1
CDR3 DNA: TGCAGTGCTAGAGATGGGAGGCTCGAGCAGTACTTC
CDR3 protein: CSARDGRLEQYF

D gene: .
J gene: TRBJ2-7
clone size: many
V gene: TRBV5-1
CDR3 DNA: TGCGCCAGCAGCTTGGCTCTTTCCTACGAGCAGTACTTC
CDR3 protein: CASSLALSYEQYF

D gene: .
J gene: TRBJ2-7
clone size: .
V gene: TRBV6-2/TRBV6-3
CDR3 DNA: TGTGCCAGCAGTTACGGAATCTCGGACATCTCCTACGAGCAGTACTTC
CDR3 protein: CASSYGISDISYEQYF

D gene: .
J gene: TRBJ2-1
clone size: few
V gene: TRBV7-2
CDR3 DNA: TGTGCCAGCAGCTTAGTCCGAGGGGGAGCCTACAATGAGCAGTTCTTC
CDR3 protein: CASSLVRGGAYNEQFF

D gene: TRBD2
J gene: TRBJ2-1
clone size: few
V gene: TRBV20-1
CDR3 DNA: TGCAGTGCAGCCCGACTAGCGAGCTCCTACAATGAGCAGTTCTTC
CDR3 protein: CSAARLASSYNEQFF

D gene: .
J gene: TRBJ2-7
clone size: many
V gene: TRBV7-9
CDR3 DNA: TGTGCCAGCAGCTTAACAGGGCTAGGGAGCGAGCAGTACTTC
CDR3 protein: CASSLTGLGSEQYF

D gene: TRBD1
J gene: TRBJ1-1
clone size: many
V gene: TRBV3-1
CDR3 DNA: TGTGCCAGCAGTCTCACGCTTCGACAGGGATCTGAAGCTTTCTTT
CDR3 protein: CASSLTLRQGSEAFF

D gene: TRBD1
J gene: TRBJ2-6
clone size: .
V gene: TRBV28
CDR3 DNA: TGTGCCAGCAGCCCACCCCGTCGGACAGGGAACTCTGGGGCCAACGTCCTGACTTTC
CDR3 protein: CASSPPRRTGNSGANVLTF

D gene: .
J gene: TRBJ2-7
clone size: many
V gene: TRBV29-1
CDR3 DNA: TGCAGCGTTGAAGCGGGGTCCATCTACGAGCAGTACTTC
CDR3 protein: CSVEAGSIYEQYF

D gene: .
J gene: TRBJ2-3
clone size: many
V gene: TRBV9
CDR3 DNA: TGTGCCAGCAGCGTAGAGGTGGCTAGCACAGATACGCAGTATTTT
CDR3 protein: CASSVEVASTDTQYF

D gene: TRBD1
J gene: TRBJ2-7
clone size: many
V gene: TRBV5-5
CDR3 DNA: TGTGCCAGCAGGAAACAGGGGAACGAGCAGTACTTC
CDR3 protein: CASRKQGNEQYF

D gene: .
J gene: TRBJ1-2
clone size: many
V gene: TRBV2
CDR3 DNA: TGTGCCAGCAGTGCTAACAGGGAGGGACCCCATGGCTACACCTTC
CDR3 protein: CASSANREGPHGYTF

D gene: TRBD2
J gene: TRBJ2-1
clone size: many
V gene: TRBV7-2
CDR3 DNA: TGTGCCAGCACCCTGACTAGCAAGAATGAGCAGTTCTTC
CDR3 protein: CASTLTSKNEQFF

D gene: .
J gene: TRBJ1-4
clone size: many
V gene: TRBV7-8
CDR3 DNA: TGTGCCAGCAGCTTAAGGTCCGGGGCCAGGGTTGAACTGTTTTTT
CDR3 protein: CASSLRSGARVELFF

D gene: .
J gene: TRBJ2-2
clone size: few
V gene: TRBV6-5
CDR3 DNA: TGTGCCAGCAGTTTATGGTCGGCCGGGGAGCTGTTTTTT
CDR3 protein: CASSLWSAGELFF

D gene: .
J gene: TRBJ1-5
clone size: many
V gene: TRBV4-3
CDR3 DNA: TGCGCCAGCAGCCAAGATAGGGCGGCGTATAGCAATCAGCCCCAGCATTTT
CDR3 protein: CASSQDRAAYSNQPQHF

D gene: .
J gene: TRBJ2-2
clone size: many
V gene: TRBV4-3
CDR3 DNA: TGCGCCAGCAGCCAAGATGGGGGCACGAACACCGGGGAGCTGTTTTTT
CDR3 protein: CASSQDGGTNTGELFF

D gene: .
J gene: TRBJ2-2
clone size: many
V gene: TRBV28
CDR3 DNA: TGTGCCAGCAGTCGGGGCGGGATAACCGGGGAGCTGTTTTTT
CDR3 protein: CASSRGGITGELFF

D gene: TRBD1
J gene: TRBJ2-3
clone size: many
V gene: TRBV29-1
CDR3 DNA: TGCAGCGTTGAAGATAGGGACAGGGGTACGAGTAGCGCAGATACGCAGTATTTT
CDR3 protein: CSVEDRDRGTSSADTQYF

D gene: .
J gene: TRBJ2-7
clone size: many
V gene: TRBV5-1
CDR3 DNA: TGCGCCAGCAGCTTGGAGGGGGACCCACGGGAGTACTTC
CDR3 protein: CASSLEGDPREYF

D gene: TRBD1
J gene: TRBJ1-4
clone size: few
V gene: TRBV4-1
CDR3 DNA: TGCGCCAGCACCCTGGGGGACAGGGGCGAGGAAAAACTGTTTTTT
CDR3 protein: CASTLGDRGEEKLFF

D gene: TRBD1
J gene: TRBJ1-1
clone size: many
V gene: TRBV6-5
CDR3 DNA: TGTGCCAGCAGTTTGTCGGGACAGGGGAATATGAACACTGAAGCTTTCTTT
CDR3 protein: CASSLSGQGNMNTEAFF

D gene: TRBD1
J gene: TRBJ2-5
clone size: many
V gene: TRBV14
CDR3 DNA: TGTGCCAGCAGCCACCACCTGACAGGGACGTTGCAGACCCAGTACTTC
CDR3 protein: CASSHHLTGTLQTQYF